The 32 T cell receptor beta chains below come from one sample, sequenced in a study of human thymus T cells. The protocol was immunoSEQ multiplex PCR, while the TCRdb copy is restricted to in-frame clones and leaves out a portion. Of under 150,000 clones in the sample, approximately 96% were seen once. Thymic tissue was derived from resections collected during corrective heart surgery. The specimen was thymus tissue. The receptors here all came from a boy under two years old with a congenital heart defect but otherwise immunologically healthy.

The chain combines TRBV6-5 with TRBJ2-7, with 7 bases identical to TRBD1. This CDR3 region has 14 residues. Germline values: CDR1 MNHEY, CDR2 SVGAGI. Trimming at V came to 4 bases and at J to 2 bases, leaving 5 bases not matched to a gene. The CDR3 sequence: CASSSPGQPYEQYF. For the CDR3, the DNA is TGTGCCAGCAGTTCTCCGGGACAGCCCTACGAGCAGTACTTC.

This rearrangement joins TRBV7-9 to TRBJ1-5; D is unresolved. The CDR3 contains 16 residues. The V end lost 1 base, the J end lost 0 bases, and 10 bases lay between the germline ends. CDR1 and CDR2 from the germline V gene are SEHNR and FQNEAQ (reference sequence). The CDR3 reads CASSLVAGNSNQPQHF. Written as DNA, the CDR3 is TGTGCCAGCAGCTTAGTGGCGGGAAATAGCAATCAGCCCCAGCATTTT.

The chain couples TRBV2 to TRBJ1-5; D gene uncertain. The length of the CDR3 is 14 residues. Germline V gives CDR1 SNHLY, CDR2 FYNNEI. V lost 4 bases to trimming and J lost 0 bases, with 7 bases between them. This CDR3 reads CASSGTVSNQPQHF. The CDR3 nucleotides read TGTGCCAGCAGTGGGACGGTTAGCAATCAGCCCCAGCATTTT.

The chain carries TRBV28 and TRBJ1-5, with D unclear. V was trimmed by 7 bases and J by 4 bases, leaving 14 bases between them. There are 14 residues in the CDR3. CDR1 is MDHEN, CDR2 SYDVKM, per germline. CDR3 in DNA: TGTGCCAGCATCAATGGCCCAAGGAATCAGCCCCAGCATTTT. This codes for CASINGPRNQPQHF.

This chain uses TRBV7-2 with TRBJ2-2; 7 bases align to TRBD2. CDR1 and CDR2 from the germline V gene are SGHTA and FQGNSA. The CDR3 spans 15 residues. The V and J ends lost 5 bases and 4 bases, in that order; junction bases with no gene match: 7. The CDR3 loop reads CASSLRGRVTGELFF. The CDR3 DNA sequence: TGTGCCAGCAGCCTGAGAGGGAGGGTCACCGGGGAGCTGTTTTTT.

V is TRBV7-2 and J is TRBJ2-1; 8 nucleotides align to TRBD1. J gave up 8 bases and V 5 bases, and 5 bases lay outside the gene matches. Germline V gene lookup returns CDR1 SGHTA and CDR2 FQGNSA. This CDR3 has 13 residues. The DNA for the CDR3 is TGTGCCAGCAGCCTTGACAGGGGCCATGAGCAGTTCTTC. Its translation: CASSLDRGHEQFF.

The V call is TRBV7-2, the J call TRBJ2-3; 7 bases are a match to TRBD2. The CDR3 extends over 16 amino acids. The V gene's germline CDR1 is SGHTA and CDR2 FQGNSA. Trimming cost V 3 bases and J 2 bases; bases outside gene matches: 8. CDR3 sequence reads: CASSFVAGVSTDTQYF. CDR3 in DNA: TGTGCCAGCAGCTTTGTGGCGGGGGTTTCCACAGATACGCAGTATTTT.

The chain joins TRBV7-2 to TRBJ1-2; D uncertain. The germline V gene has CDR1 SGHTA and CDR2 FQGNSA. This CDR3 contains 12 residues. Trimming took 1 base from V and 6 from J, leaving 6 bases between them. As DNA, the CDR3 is TGTGCCAGCAGCTTAGGTCGGGATGGCTACACCTTC. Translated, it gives CASSLGRDGYTF.

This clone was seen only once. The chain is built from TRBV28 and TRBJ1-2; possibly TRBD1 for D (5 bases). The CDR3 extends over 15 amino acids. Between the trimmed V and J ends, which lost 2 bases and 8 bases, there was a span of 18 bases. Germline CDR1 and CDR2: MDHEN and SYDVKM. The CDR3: CASSLILTAPDGYTF. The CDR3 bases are TGTGCCAGCAGTTTAATCCTGACAGCCCCAGACGGCTACACCTTC.

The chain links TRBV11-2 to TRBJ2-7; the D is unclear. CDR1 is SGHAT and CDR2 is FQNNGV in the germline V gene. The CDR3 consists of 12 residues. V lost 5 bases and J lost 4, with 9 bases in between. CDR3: CASSPPSYEQYF. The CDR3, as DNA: TGTGCCAGCAGCCCCCCCAGTTACGAGCAGTACTTC.

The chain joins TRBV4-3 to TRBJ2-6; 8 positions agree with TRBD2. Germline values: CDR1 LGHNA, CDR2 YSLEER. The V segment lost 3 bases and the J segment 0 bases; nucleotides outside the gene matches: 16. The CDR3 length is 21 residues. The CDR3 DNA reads TGCGCCAGCAGCCACTCCACGACTAGCGCTTCACATATCTCTGGGGCCAACGTCCTGACTTTC. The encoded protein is CASSHSTTSASHISGANVLTF.

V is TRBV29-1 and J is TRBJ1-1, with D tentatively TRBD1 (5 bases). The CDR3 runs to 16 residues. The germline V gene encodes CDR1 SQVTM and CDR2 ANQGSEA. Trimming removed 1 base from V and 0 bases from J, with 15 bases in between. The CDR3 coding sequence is TGCAGCGTTGAAGGATCAGGGATGGATATGAACACTGAAGCTTTCTTT. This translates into CSVEGSGMDMNTEAFF. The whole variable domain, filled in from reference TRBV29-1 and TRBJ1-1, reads SAVISQKPSRDICQRGTSLTIQCQVDSQVTMMFWYRQQPGQSLTLIATANQGSEATYESGFVIDKFPISRPNLTFSTLTVSNMSPEDSSIYLCSVEGSGMDMNTEAFFGQGTRLTVV.

The CDR3 nucleotides read TGTGCCAGCAGCCCGGACAGGGCCTCCTACGAGCAGTACTTC. This sequence encodes CASSPDRASYEQYF. The rearrangement uses TRBV11-3 and TRBJ2-7, with 8 positions matching TRBD1. Looked up from germline, CDR1 is SGHNT and CDR2 is YENEEA. The CDR3 sequence is 14 residues long. The V segment lost 5 bases and the J segment 0 bases; nucleotides outside the gene matches: 3.

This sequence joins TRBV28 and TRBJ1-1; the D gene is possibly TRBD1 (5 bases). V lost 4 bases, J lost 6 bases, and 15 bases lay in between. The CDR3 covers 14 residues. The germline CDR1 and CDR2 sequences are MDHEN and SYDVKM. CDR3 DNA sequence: TGTGCCAGCAGTTGGTGTCAGGGTAGTTCTGAAGCTTTCTTT. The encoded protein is CASSWCQGSSEAFF. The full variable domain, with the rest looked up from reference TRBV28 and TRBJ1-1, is DVKVTQSSRYLVKRTGEKVFLECVQDMDHENMFWYRQDPGLGLRLIYFSYDVKMKEKGDIPEGYSVSREKKERFSLILESASTNQTSMYLCASSWCQGSSEAFFGQGTRLTVV.

CDR3 residues: CASSQGLAGNTGELFF. In DNA, the CDR3 is TGCGCCAGCAGCCAAGGCCTAGCGGGCAACACCGGGGAGCTGTTTTTT. The rearrangement uses TRBV4-1 and TRBJ2-2, with 8 positions matching TRBD2. The V gene end was trimmed by 1 base and the J gene end by 2 bases; junction bases not matched to a gene: 3. Germline CDR1 reads MGHRA; CDR2 reads YSYEKL. This CDR3 contains 16 residues.

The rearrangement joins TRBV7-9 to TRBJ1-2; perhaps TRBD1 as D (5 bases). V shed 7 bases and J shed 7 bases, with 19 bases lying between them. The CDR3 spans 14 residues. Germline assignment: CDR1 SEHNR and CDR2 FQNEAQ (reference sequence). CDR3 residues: CASTLTSRVGGYTF. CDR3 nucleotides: TGTGCCAGCACTCTAACCTCCAGGGTGGGTGGCTACACCTTC.

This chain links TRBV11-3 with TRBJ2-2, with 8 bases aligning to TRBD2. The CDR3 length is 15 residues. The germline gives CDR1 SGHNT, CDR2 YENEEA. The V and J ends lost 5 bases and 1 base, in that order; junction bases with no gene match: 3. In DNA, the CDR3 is TGTGCCAGCAGCCCCGGGGGGGTGAACACCGGGGAGCTGTTTTTT. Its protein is CASSPGGVNTGELFF.

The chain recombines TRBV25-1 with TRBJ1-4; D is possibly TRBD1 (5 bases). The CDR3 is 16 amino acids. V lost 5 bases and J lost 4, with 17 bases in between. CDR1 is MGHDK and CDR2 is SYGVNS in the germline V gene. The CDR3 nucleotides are TGTGCCAGCAGTATACAATGGGGGGGGGATAATGAAAAACTGTTTTTT. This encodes CASSIQWGGDNEKLFF. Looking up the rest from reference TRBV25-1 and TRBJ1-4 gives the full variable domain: EADIYQTPRYLVIGTGKKITLECSQTMGHDKMYWYQQDPGMELHLIHYSYGVNSTEKGDLSSESTVSRIRTEHFPLTLESARPSHTSQYLCASSIQWGGDNEKLFFGSGTQLSVL.

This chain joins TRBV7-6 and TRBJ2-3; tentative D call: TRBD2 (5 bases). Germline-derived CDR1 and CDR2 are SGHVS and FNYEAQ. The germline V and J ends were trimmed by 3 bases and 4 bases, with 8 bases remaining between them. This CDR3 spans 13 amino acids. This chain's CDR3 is CASSLRRADTQYF. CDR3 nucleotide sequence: TGTGCCAGCAGCTTGAGGCGGGCAGATACGCAGTATTTT.

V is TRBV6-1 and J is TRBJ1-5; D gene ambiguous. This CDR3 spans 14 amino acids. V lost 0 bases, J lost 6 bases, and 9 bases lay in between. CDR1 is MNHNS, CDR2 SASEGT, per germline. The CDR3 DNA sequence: TGTGCCAGCAGTGAAGCGCTTAGGCGTCAGCCCCAGCATTTT. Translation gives CASSEALRRQPQHF.

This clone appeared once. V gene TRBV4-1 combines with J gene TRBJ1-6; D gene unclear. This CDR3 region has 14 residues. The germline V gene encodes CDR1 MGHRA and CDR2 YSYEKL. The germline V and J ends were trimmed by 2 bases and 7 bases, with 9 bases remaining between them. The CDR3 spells CASSQPPGNSPLHF. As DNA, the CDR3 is TGCGCCAGCAGCCAACCACCCGGGAATTCACCCCTCCACTTT.

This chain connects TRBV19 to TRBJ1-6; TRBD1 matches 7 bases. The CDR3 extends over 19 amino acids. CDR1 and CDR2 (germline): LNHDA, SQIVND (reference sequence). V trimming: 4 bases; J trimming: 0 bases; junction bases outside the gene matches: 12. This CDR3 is CASSKSRFRGFSYNSPLHF. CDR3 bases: TGTGCCAGTAGTAAGTCTCGTTTCAGGGGGTTCTCCTATAATTCACCCCTCCACTTT.

CDR3 sequence (DNA): TGTGCCAGCCGGTCCACAGGGGGCACTGGGGCCAACGTCCTGACTTTC. Its protein is CASRSTGGTGANVLTF. The rearrangement uses TRBV5-6 and TRBJ2-6, with TRBD1 matching 9 bases. Germline CDR1 reads SGHDT; CDR2 reads YYEEEE. V lost 7 bases and J lost 2; bases outside the gene matches: 7. This CDR3 spans 16 amino acids.

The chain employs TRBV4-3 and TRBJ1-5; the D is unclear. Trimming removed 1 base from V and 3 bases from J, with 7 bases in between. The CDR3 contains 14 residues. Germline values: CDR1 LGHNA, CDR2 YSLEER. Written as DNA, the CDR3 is TGCGCCAGCAGCCAAGGGGTTGACAATCAGCCCCAGCATTTT. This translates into CASSQGVDNQPQHF.

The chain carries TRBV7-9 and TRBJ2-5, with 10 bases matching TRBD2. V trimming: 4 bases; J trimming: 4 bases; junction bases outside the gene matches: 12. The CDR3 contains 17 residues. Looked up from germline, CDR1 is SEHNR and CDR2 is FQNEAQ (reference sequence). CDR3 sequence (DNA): TGTGCCAGCAGCTCATATAGCGGGGGGCTTTGGGGAGAGACCCAGTACTTC. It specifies CASSSYSGGLWGETQYF. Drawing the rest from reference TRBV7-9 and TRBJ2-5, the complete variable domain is DTGVSQNPRHKITKRGQNVTFRCDPISEHNRLYWYRQTLGQGPEFLTYFQNEAQLEKSRLLSDRFSAERPKGSFSTLEIQRTEQGDSAMYLCASSSYSGGLWGETQYFGPGTRLLVL.

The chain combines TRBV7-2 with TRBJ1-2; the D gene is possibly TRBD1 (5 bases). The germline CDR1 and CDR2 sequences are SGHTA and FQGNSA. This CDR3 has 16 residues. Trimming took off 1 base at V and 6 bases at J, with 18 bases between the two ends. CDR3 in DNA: TGTGCCAGCAGCTTAGAAAGGCGTGGGACCTCGGATGGCTACACCTTC. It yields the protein CASSLERRGTSDGYTF.

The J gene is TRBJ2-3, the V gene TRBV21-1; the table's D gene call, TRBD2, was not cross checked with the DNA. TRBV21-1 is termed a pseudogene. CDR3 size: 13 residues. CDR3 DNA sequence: TGTGCCAGCAGCGCCCAGACTCGAGATACGCAGTATTTT. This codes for CASSAQTRDTQYF.

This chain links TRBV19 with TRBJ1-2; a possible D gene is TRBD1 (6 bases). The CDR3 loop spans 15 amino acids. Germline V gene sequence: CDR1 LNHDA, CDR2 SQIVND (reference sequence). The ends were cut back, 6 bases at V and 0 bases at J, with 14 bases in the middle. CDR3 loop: CASRRTGQPNYGYTF. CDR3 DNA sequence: TGTGCCAGTAGAAGAACAGGACAGCCTAACTATGGCTACACCTTC.

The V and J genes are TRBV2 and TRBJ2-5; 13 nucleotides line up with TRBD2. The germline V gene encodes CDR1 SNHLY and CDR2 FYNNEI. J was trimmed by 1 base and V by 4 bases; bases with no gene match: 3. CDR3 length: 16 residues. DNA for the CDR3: TGTGCCAGCAGTGGACTAGCGGGGGGATTCCAAGAGACCCAGTACTTC. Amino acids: CASSGLAGGFQETQYF.

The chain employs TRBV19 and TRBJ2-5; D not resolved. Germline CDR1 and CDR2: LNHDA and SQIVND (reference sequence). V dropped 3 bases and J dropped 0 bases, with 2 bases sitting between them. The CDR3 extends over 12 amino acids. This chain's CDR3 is CASSINQETQYF. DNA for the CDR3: TGTGCCAGTAGTATTAACCAAGAGACCCAGTACTTC.

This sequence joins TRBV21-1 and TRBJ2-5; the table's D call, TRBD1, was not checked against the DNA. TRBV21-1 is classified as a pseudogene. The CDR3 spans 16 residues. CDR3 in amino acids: CASSNRIGQGGETQYF. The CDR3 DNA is TGTGCCAGCAGCAATCGGATCGGGCAGGGTGGAGAGACCCAGTACTTC.

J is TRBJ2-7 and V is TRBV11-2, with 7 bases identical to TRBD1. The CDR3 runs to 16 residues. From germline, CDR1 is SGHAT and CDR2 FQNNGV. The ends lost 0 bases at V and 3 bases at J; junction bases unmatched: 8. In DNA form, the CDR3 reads TGTGCCAGCAGCTTAGACTCGACAGGGAAAGGCTACGAGCAGTACTTC. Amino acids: CASSLDSTGKGYEQYF.